One and the same sample provided the 27 T cell receptor beta chains below, sequenced in a study of regulatory dendritic cells for organ transplantation. Sorted T cells were CFSE-labeled and cultured five to six days with allogeneic regulatory or mature dendritic cells at 1:10. No cognate antigen is known for these TCRs. Generated by immunoSEQ multiplex PCR, the TCRdb table keeps only in-frame clones and is missing some. The sample shows roughly 9,800 clones, around 80% of them seen only once. The sequenced material came from memory CD4+ T cells from blood cultured with dendritic cells. The subset: CD45RO+ memory T cells. These TCRs come from a human donor in good health.

This clone was seen a single time. The rearrangement links TRBV10-3 to TRBJ2-7, with TRBD2 matching over 12 bases. The CDR3 length is 18 residues. The V segment lost 6 bases and the J segment 1 base; nucleotides outside the gene matches: 13. The germline V gene encodes CDR1 ENHRY and CDR2 SYGVKD. The CDR3 is CAIRHKTSGSIGSYEQYF. The CDR3 coding sequence is TGTGCCATCAGACATAAGACTAGCGGGAGTATCGGATCCTACGAGCAGTACTTC.

This rearrangement joins TRBV7-3 to TRBJ2-6; 7 nucleotides align to TRBD1. J gave up 2 bases and V 6 bases, and 7 bases lay outside the gene matches. Per the germline V gene, CDR1 is SGHTA and CDR2 is FQGTGA. This CDR3 is built from 16 residues. CDR3 in amino acids: CASSKAGGTGANVLTF. For the CDR3, the DNA is TGTGCCAGCAGTAAGGCAGGGGGAACTGGGGCCAACGTCCTGACTTTC.

The chain couples TRBV19 to TRBJ1-1, with unresolved D. The V and J ends lost 0 bases and 1 base respectively, with 12 bases between them. The CDR3 is made up of 16 amino acids. Germline V lookup: CDR1 LNHDA, CDR2 SQIVND (reference sequence). The CDR3 is CASSIDFATTNTEAFF. The CDR3 nucleotides are TGTGCCAGTAGTATAGATTTTGCGACAACGAACACTGAAGCTTTCTTT.

The V call is TRBV10-3, the J call TRBJ2-5, with D possibly being TRBD2 (5 bases). V lost 5 bases and J 4 bases, leaving 14 bases between the germline ends. CDR1 ENHRY and CDR2 SYGVKD come from the germline V gene. CDR3 length: 14 residues. This chain's CDR3 is CAISSSDSPETQYF. The CDR3 DNA reads TGTGCCATCAGTAGCTCGGACTCCCCAGAGACCCAGTACTTC.

The chain couples TRBV18 to TRBJ2-4, with 15 bases matching TRBD2. Germline CDR1 is KGHSH and CDR2 is LQKENI. The CDR3 runs to 18 residues. With 3 bases clipped from V and 3 bases from J, the junction kept 6 bases outside the gene matches. The CDR3 reads CASSPPGLAGGGKNIQYF. Here the CDR3 DNA reads TGTGCCAGCTCACCCCCGGGACTAGCGGGAGGTGGCAAAAACATTCAGTACTTC.

This rearrangement joins TRBV7-6 to TRBJ2-5; 12 nucleotides line up with TRBD2. Germline V lookup: CDR1 SGHVS, CDR2 FNYEAQ. The CDR3 totals 17 residues. The ends lost 5 bases at V and 5 bases at J; junction bases unmatched: 12. The CDR3 is CASSRGLAGTRRETQYF. The CDR3 region has the DNA TGTGCCAGCAGCCGGGGACTAGCGGGCACCCGGAGGGAGACCCAGTACTTC.

The chain uses TRBV10-3 and TRBJ2-4, with D possibly TRBD1 on 5 matching bases. The germline V and J ends were trimmed by 2 bases and 10 bases, with 12 bases remaining between them. The CDR3 covers 13 residues. The germline V gene has CDR1 ENHRY and CDR2 SYGVKD. The CDR3 protein is CAISEARVGIQYF. CDR3 DNA sequence: TGTGCCATCAGTGAGGCCAGGGTGGGGATTCAGTACTTC.

The chain joins TRBV29-1 to TRBJ2-7; D is undetermined. The germline gives CDR1 SQVTM, CDR2 ANQGSEA. V lost 2 bases, J lost 5 bases, and 1 base lay in between. CDR3 size: 9 residues. The DNA of the CDR3 is TGCAGCGTTGAACACGAGCAGTACTTC. Translating gives CSVEHEQYF.

The chain links TRBV7-9 to TRBJ2-7; a possible D gene is TRBD1 (6 bases). Germline CDR1 is SEHNR and CDR2 is FQNEAQ (reference sequence). The CDR3 loop spans 18 amino acids. Trimming pared 4 bases from V and 0 bases from J, leaving 22 bases between. For the CDR3, the DNA is TGTGCCAGCAGCTCGATTGTTGTCTGGGACACCGACTCCTACGAGCAGTACTTC. The encoded protein is CASSSIVVWDTDSYEQYF.

As concerns this clone: The junction does not match germline at one end; this may be a read error. V and J are TRBV5-7 and TRBJ2-1; 8 bases are shared with TRBD2. TRBV5-7 carries the ORF label, with uncertain function. CDR3 length: 11 amino acids. CDR3: CASSSTGTSIF. In DNA, the CDR3 is TGTGCCAGCAGCTCGACCGGGACTAGTATCTTC.

The chain uses TRBV7-2 and TRBJ2-5, with D tentatively TRBD2 (6 bases). Germline V gene data show CDR1 as SGHTA and CDR2 as FQGNSA. The CDR3 runs 17 residues. Between the trimmed V and J ends, which lost 2 bases and 2 bases, there was a span of 18 bases. The CDR3 DNA sequence: TGTGCCAGCAGCTTATTCGCGGGGCGGAGCGGACAAGAGACCCAGTACTTC. This gives the protein CASSLFAGRSGQETQYF.

This chain connects TRBV6-4 to TRBJ1-1; perhaps TRBD1 as D (5 bases). V dropped 0 bases and J dropped 10 bases, with 12 bases sitting between them. CDR1 and CDR2 (germline): MRHNA, SNTAGT. The CDR3 covers 13 residues. CDR3 in amino acids: CASSDSTQGPAFF. DNA for the CDR3: TGTGCCAGCAGTGACTCGACGCAGGGTCCAGCTTTCTTT.

This chain connects TRBV15 to TRBJ2-1, with 13 bases identical to TRBD2. The germline V gene has CDR1 LNHNV and CDR2 YYDKDF (reference sequence). J was trimmed by 8 bases and V by 3 bases; bases with no gene match: 10. This CDR3 is 17 amino acids long. CDR3 region: CATSRHGGTSGKHEQFF. CDR3 sequence (DNA): TGTGCCACCAGCAGGCACGGGGGGACTAGCGGGAAACATGAGCAGTTCTTC. Full variable domain (outside the CDR3, taken from reference TRBV15 and TRBJ2-1): DAMVIQNPRYQVTQFGKPVTLSCSQTLNHNVMYWYQQKSSQAPKLLFHYYDKDFNNEADTPDNFQSRRPNTSFCFLDIRSPGLGDTAMYLCATSRHGGTSGKHEQFFGPGTRLTVL.

The chain couples TRBV7-2 to TRBJ1-1; D call uncertain. CDR1 and CDR2 from the germline V gene are SGHTA and FQGNSA. CDR3 length: 13 amino acids. V shed 2 bases and J shed 5 bases, with 9 bases lying between them. CDR3: CASSLSRGTEAFF. Here the CDR3 DNA reads TGTGCCAGCAGCTTATCTCGGGGTACTGAAGCTTTCTTT.

Turning to this clone: A junction boundary mismatches the germline segment, possibly from a read error. The gene calls are TRBV7-2 and TRBJ2-1; 10 bases fit TRBD2. CDR1 and CDR2 from the germline V gene are SGHTA and FQGNSA. The CDR3 consists of 15 residues. Here the CDR3 DNA reads TGTGCCAGCAACTTAGCGGGAGGTACCTACAATGAGCAGTTCTTC. Translated, it gives CASNLAGGTYNEQFF.

The rearrangement links TRBV7-2 to TRBJ2-7, with no clear D. Trimming left V 5 bases short and J 4 bases short, with 9 bases between. Germline V gene data show CDR1 as SGHTA and CDR2 as FQGNSA. The CDR3 length is 12 residues. The CDR3 DNA reads as TGTGCCAGCAGCCGTCTCCTGTACGAGCAGTACTTC. This sequence encodes CASSRLLYEQYF.

This chain links TRBV7-6 with TRBJ2-7; tentatively, D is TRBD1 or TRBD2 (6 bases each). CDR3 length equals 15 residues. V was shortened by 1 base and J by 0 bases, with 10 bases between the two germline ends. Germline CDR1 and CDR2: SGHVS and FNYEAQ. CDR3 in amino acids: CASSLGGARSYEQYF. The CDR3 DNA reads TGTGCCAGCAGCTTAGGGGGGGCTCGCTCCTACGAGCAGTACTTC.

CDR3 bases: TGCGCCAGCAGCCCGGGAACAATATTTGTGTACGCAGATACGCAGTATTTT. Translating gives CASSPGTIFVYADTQYF. The chain is built from TRBV5-1 and TRBJ2-3; the D gene is possibly TRBD2 (5 bases). The CDR3 spans 17 residues. V lost 4 bases and J 4 bases, leaving 22 bases between the germline ends. Per germline, CDR1 SGHRS and CDR2 YFSETQ.

The chain couples TRBV18 to TRBJ2-5; D may be TRBD2 (5 bases). The germline V gene has CDR1 KGHSH and CDR2 LQKENI. V dropped 8 bases and J dropped 1 base, with 11 bases sitting between them. This CDR3 is 13 amino acids long. The CDR3 nucleotides read TGTGCCAGCACAAACCGGGGCCAAGAGACCCAGTACTTC. It specifies CASTNRGQETQYF.

In DNA, the CDR3 is TGTGCAAGTCGCTTACGGGAGAGCAGGGGGCGTGAGGATGGCTACACCTTC. This codes for CASRLRESRGREDGYTF. The V and J genes are TRBV12-2 and TRBJ1-2; the tabulated D call, TRBD1, remains unverified against the DNA. TRBV12-2 is termed a pseudogene. There are 17 residues in the CDR3.

The chain employs TRBV4-3 and TRBJ2-3, with D perhaps TRBD2 (7 bases). Per the germline V gene, CDR1 is LGHNA and CDR2 is YSLEER. Trimming stripped 6 bases from V and 4 bases from J, with 14 bases between. The CDR3 covers 14 residues. The CDR3 sequence: CASSRRGGADTQYF. CDR3 DNA: TGCGCCAGCAGTCGAAGAGGGGGGGCAGATACGCAGTATTTT.

The chain links TRBV11-2 to TRBJ2-3; TRBD2 matches 10 bases. There are 16 residues in the CDR3. V lost 4 bases, J lost 1 base, and 5 bases stayed unmatched. In germline, CDR1 is SGHAT, CDR2 FQNNGV. Here the CDR3 DNA reads TGTGCCAGCAGCTCGACAGGACTAGCGGGCACAGATACGCAGTATTTT. This encodes CASSSTGLAGTDTQYF.

The chain recombines TRBV7-2 with TRBJ2-7, with D perhaps assigned TRBD1 or TRBD2 (5 bases each). V lost 1 base to trimming and J lost 3 bases, with 13 bases between them. Germline V gives CDR1 SGHTA, CDR2 FQGNSA. This CDR3 has 15 residues. Here the CDR3 reads CASSLEHGTFYEQYF. CDR3 nucleotide sequence: TGTGCCAGCAGCTTAGAGCACGGGACCTTCTACGAGCAGTACTTC.

The V and J genes are TRBV7-9 and TRBJ2-3, with TRBD1 matching over 9 bases. The CDR3 has 16 residues. CDR1 and CDR2 (germline): SEHNR, FQNEAQ (reference sequence). Trimming removed 1 base from V and 4 bases from J; junction bases left unmatched: 6. CDR3 sequence: CASSLGGTGGADTQYF. DNA for the CDR3: TGTGCCAGCAGCTTAGGGGGAACAGGGGGCGCAGATACGCAGTATTTT.

This sequence joins TRBV2 and TRBJ1-1; the D is unclear. The ends were cut back, 8 bases at V and 1 base at J, with 11 bases in the middle. The CDR3 consists of 13 residues. Germline V CDR1 and CDR2: SNHLY, FYNNEI. CDR3 sequence reads: CASHNVRNTEAFF. In DNA, the CDR3 is TGTGCCAGCCATAATGTCCGGAACACTGAAGCTTTCTTT.

The chain carries TRBV28 and TRBJ2-7, with TRBD2 identical over 11 bases. The CDR3 has 15 residues. With 5 bases clipped from V and 3 bases from J, the junction kept 6 bases outside the gene matches. Looked up from germline, CDR1 is MDHEN and CDR2 is SYDVKM. CDR3 DNA sequence: TGTGCCAGCAGTCCAGCTAGCGGGAGGCGCTACGAGCAGTACTTC. Protein sequence: CASSPASGRRYEQYF.

This chain uses TRBV23-1 with TRBJ2-5; D is ambiguous. TRBV23-1 is classed as an ORF, of uncertain function. The CDR3 is made up of 11 amino acids. The V end was cut by 11 bases, the J end by 3 bases, with 10 bases between. The CDR3 sequence: CAPRFEETQYF. The CDR3 nucleotides read TGCGCCCCGCGTTTTGAAGAGACCCAGTACTTC.